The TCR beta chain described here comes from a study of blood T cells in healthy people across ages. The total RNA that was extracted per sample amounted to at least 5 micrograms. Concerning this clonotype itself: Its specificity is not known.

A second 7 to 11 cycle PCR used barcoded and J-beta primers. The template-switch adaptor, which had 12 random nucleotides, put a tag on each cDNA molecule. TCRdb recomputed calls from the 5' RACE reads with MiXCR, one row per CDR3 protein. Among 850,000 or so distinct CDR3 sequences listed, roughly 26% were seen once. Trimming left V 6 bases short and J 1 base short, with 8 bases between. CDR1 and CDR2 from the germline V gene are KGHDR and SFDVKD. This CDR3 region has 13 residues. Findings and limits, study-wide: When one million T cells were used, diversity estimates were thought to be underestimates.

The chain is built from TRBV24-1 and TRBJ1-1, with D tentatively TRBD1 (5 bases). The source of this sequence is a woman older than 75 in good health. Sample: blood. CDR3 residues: CATSRGPNTEAFF. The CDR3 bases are TGTGCCACCAGTCGGGGACCGAACACTGAAGCTTTCTTT.